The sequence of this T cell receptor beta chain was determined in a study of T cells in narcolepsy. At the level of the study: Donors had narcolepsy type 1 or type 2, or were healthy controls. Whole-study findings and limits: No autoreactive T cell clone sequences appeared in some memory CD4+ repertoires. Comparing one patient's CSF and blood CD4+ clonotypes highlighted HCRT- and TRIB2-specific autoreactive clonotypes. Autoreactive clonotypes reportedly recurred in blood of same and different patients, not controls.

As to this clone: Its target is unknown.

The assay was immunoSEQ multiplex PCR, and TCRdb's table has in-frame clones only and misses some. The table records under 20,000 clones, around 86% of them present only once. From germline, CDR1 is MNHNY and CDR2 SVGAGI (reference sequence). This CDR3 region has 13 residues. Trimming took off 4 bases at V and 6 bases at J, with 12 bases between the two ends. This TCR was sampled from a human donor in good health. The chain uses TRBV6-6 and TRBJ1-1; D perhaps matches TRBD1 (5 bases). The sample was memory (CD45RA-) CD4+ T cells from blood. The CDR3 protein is CASSSLPGAEAFF. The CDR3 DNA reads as TGTGCCAGCAGTTCCCTACCGGGGGCTGAAGCTTTCTTT.